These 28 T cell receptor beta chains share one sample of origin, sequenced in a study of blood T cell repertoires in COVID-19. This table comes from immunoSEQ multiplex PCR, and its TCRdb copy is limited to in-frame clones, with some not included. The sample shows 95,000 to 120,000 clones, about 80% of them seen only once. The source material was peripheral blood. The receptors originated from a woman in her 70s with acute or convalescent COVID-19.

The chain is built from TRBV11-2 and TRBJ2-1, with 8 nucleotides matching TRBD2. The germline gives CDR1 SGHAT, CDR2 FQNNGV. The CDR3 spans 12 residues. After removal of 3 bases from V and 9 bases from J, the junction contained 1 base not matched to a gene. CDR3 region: CASSLTSVEQFF. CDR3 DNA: TGTGCCAGCAGCTTGACTAGCGTTGAGCAGTTCTTC.

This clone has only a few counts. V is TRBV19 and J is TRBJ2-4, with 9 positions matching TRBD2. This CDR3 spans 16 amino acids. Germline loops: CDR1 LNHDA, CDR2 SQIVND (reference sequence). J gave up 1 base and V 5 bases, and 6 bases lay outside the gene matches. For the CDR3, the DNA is TGTGCCAGTAGTTGGCGGGGGGGCGCGGCCAAAAACATTCAGTACTTC. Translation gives CASSWRGGAAKNIQYF.

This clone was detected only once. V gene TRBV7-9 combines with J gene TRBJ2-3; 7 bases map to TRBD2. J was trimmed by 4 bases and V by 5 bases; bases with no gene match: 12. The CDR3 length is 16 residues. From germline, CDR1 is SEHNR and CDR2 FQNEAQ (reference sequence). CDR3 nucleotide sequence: TGTGCCAGCAGCCACTCCCCCAGCGGGAAGGCAGATACGCAGTATTTT. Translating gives CASSHSPSGKADTQYF.

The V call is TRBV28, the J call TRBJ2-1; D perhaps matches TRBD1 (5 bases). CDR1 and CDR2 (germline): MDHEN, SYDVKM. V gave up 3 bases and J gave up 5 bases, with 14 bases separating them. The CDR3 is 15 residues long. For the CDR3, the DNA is TGTGCCAGCAGTTTCGCAGGGCAGCACAACAATGAGCAGTTCTTC. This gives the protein CASSFAGQHNNEQFF. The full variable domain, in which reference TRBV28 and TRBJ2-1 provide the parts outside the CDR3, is DVKVTQSSRYLVKRTGEKVFLECVQDMDHENMFWYRQDPGLGLRLIYFSYDVKMKEKGDIPEGYSVSREKKERFSLILESASTNQTSMYLCASSFAGQHNNEQFFGPGTRLTVL.

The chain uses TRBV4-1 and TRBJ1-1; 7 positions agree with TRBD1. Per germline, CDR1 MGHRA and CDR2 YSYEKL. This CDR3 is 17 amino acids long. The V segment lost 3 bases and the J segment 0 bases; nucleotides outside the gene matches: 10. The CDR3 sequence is CASSHGRGLVMNTEAFF. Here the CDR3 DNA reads TGCGCCAGCAGCCACGGGAGGGGGCTGGTCATGAACACTGAAGCTTTCTTT.

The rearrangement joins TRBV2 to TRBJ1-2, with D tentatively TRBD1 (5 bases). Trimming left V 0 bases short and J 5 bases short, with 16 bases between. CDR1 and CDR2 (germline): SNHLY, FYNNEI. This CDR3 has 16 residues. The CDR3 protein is CASSEALGTGGYGYTF. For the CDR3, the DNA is TGTGCCAGCAGTGAAGCGCTAGGGACCGGGGGGTATGGCTACACCTTC.

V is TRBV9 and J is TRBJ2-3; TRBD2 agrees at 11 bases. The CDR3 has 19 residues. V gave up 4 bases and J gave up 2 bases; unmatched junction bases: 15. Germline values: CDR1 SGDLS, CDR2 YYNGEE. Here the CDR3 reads CASSPPSGGTSYITDTQYF. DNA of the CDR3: TGTGCCAGCAGCCCTCCTAGCGGGGGGACCAGCTATATCACAGATACGCAGTATTTT.

In DNA, the CDR3 is TGTGCCAGCAGTTACGGGACAGGGTACGAGCAGTACGTC. Its protein product is CASSYGTGYEQYV. V gene TRBV27 combines with J gene TRBJ2-7, with 9 nucleotides matching TRBD1. V lost 4 bases to trimming and J lost 4 bases; unmatched junction nucleotides: 2. Germline V gene data show CDR1 as MNHEY and CDR2 as SMNVEV (reference sequence). This CDR3 has 13 amino acids.

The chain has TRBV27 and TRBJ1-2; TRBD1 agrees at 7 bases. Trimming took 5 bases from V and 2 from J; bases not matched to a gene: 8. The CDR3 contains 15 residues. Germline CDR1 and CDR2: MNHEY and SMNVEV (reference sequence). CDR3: CASSAHRDRNYGYTF. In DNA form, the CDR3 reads TGTGCCAGCAGTGCCCATCGGGACAGAAACTATGGCTACACCTTC.

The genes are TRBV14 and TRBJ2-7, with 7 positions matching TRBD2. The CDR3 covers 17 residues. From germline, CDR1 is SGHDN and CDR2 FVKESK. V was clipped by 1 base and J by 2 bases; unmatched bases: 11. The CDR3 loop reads CASSQGWSRDYPYEQYF. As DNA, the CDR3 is TGTGCCAGCAGCCAAGGATGGAGCAGGGACTACCCCTACGAGCAGTACTTC.

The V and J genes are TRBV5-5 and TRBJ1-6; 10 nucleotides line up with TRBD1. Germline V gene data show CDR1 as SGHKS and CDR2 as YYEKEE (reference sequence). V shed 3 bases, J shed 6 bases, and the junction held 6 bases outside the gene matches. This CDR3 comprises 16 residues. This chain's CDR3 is CASSSSTGGSNSPLHF. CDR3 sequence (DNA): TGTGCCAGCAGCTCCTCGACAGGGGGCAGTAATTCACCCCTCCACTTT.

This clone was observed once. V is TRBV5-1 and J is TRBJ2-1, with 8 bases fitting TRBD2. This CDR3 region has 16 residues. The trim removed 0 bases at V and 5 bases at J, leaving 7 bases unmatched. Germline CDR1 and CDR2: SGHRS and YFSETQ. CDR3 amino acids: CASSLDSGGPHNEQFF. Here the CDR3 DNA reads TGCGCCAGCAGCTTGGACTCGGGAGGGCCCCACAATGAGCAGTTCTTC.

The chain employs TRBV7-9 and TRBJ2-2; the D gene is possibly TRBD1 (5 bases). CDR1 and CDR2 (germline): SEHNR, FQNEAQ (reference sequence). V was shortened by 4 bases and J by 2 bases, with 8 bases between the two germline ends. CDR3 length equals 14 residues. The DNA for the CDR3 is TGTGCCAGCAGCTCCAGGGAAAACACCGGGGAGCTGTTTTTT. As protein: CASSSRENTGELFF.

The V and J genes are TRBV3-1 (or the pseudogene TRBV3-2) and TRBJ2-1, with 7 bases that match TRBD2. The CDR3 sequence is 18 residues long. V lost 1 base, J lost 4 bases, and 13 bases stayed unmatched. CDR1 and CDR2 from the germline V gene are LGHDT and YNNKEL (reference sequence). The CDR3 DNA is TGTGCCAGCAGCCAAGGGAGGAAGGGCGGGGGTTTTTACAATGAGCAGTTCTTC. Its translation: CASSQGRKGGGFYNEQFF.

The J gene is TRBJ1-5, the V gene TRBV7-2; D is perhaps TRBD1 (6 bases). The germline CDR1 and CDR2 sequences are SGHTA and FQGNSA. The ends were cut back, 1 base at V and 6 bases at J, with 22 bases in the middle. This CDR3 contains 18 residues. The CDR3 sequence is CASSLVSSAGGARQPQHF. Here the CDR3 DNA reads TGTGCCAGCAGCTTAGTATCTTCAGCGGGGGGGGCGCGTCAGCCCCAGCATTTT.

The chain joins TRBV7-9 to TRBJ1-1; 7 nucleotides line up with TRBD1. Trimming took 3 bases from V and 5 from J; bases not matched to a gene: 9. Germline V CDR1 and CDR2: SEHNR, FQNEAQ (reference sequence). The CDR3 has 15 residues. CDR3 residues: CASSFGDDRETEAFF. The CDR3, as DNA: TGTGCCAGCAGCTTCGGTGACGACAGGGAAACTGAAGCTTTCTTT.

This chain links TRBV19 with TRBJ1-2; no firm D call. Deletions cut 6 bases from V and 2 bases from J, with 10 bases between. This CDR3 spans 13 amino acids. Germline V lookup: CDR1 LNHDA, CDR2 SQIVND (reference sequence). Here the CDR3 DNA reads TGTGCCAGTAGCGACACAGACAACTATGGCTACACCTTC. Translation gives CASSDTDNYGYTF.

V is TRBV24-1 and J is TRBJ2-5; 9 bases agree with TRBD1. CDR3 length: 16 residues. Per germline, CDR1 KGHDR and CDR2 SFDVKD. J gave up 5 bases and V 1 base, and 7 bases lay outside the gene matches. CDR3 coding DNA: TGTGCCACCAGTGATTTCGCGGACAGGGGCCGGGAGACCCAGTACTTC. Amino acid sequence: CATSDFADRGRETQYF.

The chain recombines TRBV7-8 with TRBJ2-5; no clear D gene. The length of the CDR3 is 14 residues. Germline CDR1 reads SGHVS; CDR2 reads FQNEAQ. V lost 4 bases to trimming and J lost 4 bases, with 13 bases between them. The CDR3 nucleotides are TGTGCCAGCAGCTCCTACGAGGAGCGAGAGACCCAGTACTTC. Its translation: CASSSYEERETQYF.

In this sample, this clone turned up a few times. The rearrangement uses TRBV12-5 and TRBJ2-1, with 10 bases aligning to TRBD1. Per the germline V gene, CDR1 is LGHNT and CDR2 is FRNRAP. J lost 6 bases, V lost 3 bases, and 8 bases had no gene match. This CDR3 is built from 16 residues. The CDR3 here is CASGLIGTGASNEQFF. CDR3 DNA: TGTGCTAGTGGTTTAATCGGGACAGGGGCCTCCAATGAGCAGTTCTTC. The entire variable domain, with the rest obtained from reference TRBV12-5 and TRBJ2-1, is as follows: DARVTQTPRHKVTEMGQEVTMRCQPILGHNTVFWYRQTMMQGLELLAYFRNRAPLDDSGMPKDRFSAEMPDATLATLKIQPSEPRDSAVYFCASGLIGTGASNEQFFGPGTRLTVL.

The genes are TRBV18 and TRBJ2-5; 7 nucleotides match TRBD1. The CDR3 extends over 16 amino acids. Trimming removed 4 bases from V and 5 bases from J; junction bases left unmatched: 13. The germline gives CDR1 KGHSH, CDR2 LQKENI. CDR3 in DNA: TGTGCCAGCTCACTTAATTCCGGGACAGAAAGGGAGACCCAGTACTTC. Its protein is CASSLNSGTERETQYF. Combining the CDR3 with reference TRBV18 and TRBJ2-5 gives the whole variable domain NAGVMQNPRHLVRRRGQEARLRCSPMKGHSHVYWYRQLPEEGLKFMVYLQKENIIDESGMPKERFSAEFPKEGPSILRIQQVVRGDSAAYFCASSLNSGTERETQYFGPGTRLLVL.

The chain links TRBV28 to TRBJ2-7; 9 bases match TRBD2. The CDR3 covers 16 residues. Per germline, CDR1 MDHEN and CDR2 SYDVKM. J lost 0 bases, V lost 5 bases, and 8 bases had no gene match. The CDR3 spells CASSGTSRSLSYEQYF. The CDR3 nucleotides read TGTGCCAGCAGTGGGACTAGCCGCTCCCTCTCCTACGAGCAGTACTTC.

The CDR3 region has the DNA TGTGCCAGCAGTACGACTAGCGGGAGTGGCACCGGGGAGCTGTTTTTT. Translating gives CASSTTSGSGTGELFF. The chain combines TRBV6-6 with TRBJ2-2; 12 bases agree with TRBD2. With V trimmed by 5 bases and J by 4 bases, 5 bases remained unmatched. The CDR3 extends over 16 amino acids. The germline V gene encodes CDR1 MNHNY and CDR2 SVGAGI (reference sequence).

The chain's CDR3 is CASSEGTSGSDEQFF. The CDR3 coding sequence is TGCGCCAGCAGTGAAGGGACTAGCGGGAGCGACGAGCAGTTCTTC. The chain recombines TRBV10-1 with TRBJ2-1, with 14 bases identical to TRBD2. CDR1 and CDR2 from the germline V gene are WNHNN and SYGVQD (reference sequence). V was pared by 3 bases and J by 10 bases, with 5 bases of the junction left unmatched. CDR3 length equals 15 residues.

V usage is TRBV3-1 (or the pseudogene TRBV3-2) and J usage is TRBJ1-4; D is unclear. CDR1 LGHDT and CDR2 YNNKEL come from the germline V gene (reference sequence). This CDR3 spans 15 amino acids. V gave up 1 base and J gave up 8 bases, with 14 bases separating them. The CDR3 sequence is CASSQVSSTTEKLFF. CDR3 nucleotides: TGTGCCAGCAGCCAAGTCAGTTCAACAACCGAAAAACTGTTTTTT.

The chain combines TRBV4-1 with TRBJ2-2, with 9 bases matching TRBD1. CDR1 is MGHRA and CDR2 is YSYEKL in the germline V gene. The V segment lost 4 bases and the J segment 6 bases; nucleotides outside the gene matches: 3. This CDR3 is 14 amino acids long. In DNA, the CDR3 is TGCGCCAGCAGCCTCGGACAGGGGCCCGGGGAGCTGTTTTTT. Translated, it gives CASSLGQGPGELFF.

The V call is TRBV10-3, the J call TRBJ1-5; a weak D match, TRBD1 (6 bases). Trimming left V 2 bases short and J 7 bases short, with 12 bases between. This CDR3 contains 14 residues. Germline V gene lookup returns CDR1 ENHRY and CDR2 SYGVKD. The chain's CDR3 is CAISERGIGQPQHF. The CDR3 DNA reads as TGTGCCATCAGTGAGAGGGGGATTGGGCAGCCCCAGCATTTT.

This CDR3 reads CASGFIPFAGQRTYEQYF. The CDR3 coding sequence is TGTGCTAGTGGTTTCATTCCATTTGCGGGACAGCGGACCTACGAGCAGTACTTC. The V gene is TRBV12-5, the J gene TRBJ2-7; possibly TRBD1 for D (7 bases). The CDR3 contains 18 residues. Deletions cut 3 bases from V and 2 bases from J, with 23 bases between. In germline, CDR1 is LGHNT, CDR2 FRNRAP.